The entry below describes one T cell receptor beta chain. Its matching antigen is unknown. CDR3 length: 14 residues. The V end lost 2 bases, the J end lost 10 bases, and 15 bases lay between the germline ends. Germline V gene sequence: CDR1 SGHRS, CDR2 YFSETQ. This entry belongs to a study of cytomegalovirus exposure and HLA in healthy donors. Study in general: An early data release held 79 million or so unique TCRs from HLA-typed donors.

Regarding the study as a whole: Earlier analysis found most TCR beta V segments productive about 90% or about 30% of the time. A further, later analysis showed that HLA-associated TCR beta chains (compared with equally common others) were more clonally expanded.

Both 60 Vbeta primers and 13 Jbeta primers went into the PCR. Profiling relied on immunoSEQ multiplex PCR, and the TCRdb table lists in-frame clones only, not all of them. The sample lists some 170,000 clones, about two thirds occurring once. The TCR sequence derives from a woman aged 25 to 39 in good health and CMV-seronegative. Specimen: PBMCs. V is TRBV5-1 and J is TRBJ1-4; no reliable D call. The CDR3 nucleotides are TGCGCCAGCAGCTTCGCGGTTGGAGAGGGAAAACTGTTTTTT. This encodes CASSFAVGEGKLFF. Based on the CDR3 plus reference TRBV5-1 and TRBJ1-4, the full variable domain is KAGVTQTPRYLIKTRGQQVTLSCSPISGHRSVSWYQQTPGQGLQFLFEYFSETQRNKGNFPGRFSGRQFSNSRSEMNVSTLELGDSALYLCASSFAVGEGKLFFGSGTQLSVL.